The 24 T cell receptor beta chains below all came from one sample that was sequenced in a study of cytomegalovirus exposure and HLA in healthy donors (dated by TCRdb to the late 2010s). Library creation used the immunoSEQ multiplex PCR assay. A mixture of 60 forward primers for TCR Vbeta segments and 13 reverse primers for TCR Jbeta segments was used in the multiplex PCR. TCRdb took over this immuneACCESS table, retaining in-frame rearrangements with V and J assigned. Such tables are incomplete; in checked studies, under half of the missing clones stem from an unresolved V gene, and the remainder is unexplained. Counted in this sample were about 97,000 clones; about 81% of them appeared once. The ten top clones hold more than 5% of the sample. The sequenced material came from PBMCs. The receptors shown here come from a man aged 35 to 55 in good health and CMV-seropositive.

Only a few counts were recorded for this clone. The V call is TRBV15, the J call TRBJ2-1; the match to TRBD2 covers 9 bases. V shed 5 bases, J shed 8 bases, and the junction held 10 bases outside the gene matches. Per germline, CDR1 LNHNV and CDR2 YYDKDF (reference sequence). The CDR3 is made up of 15 amino acids. As DNA, the CDR3 is TGTGCCACCAGCGCAACTAGCGGGCGGAACCATGAGCAGTTCTTC. Amino acids: CATSATSGRNHEQFF.

The chain is built from TRBV20-1 and TRBJ2-7; D gene uncertain. The CDR3 contains 10 residues. V was clipped by 6 bases and J by 3 bases, with 6 bases between them. The germline V gene has CDR1 DFQATT and CDR2 SNEGSKA (reference sequence). Written as DNA, the CDR3 is TGCAGTGCGCGAGACTACGAGCAGTACTTC. Amino acids: CSARDYEQYF.

The rearrangement uses TRBV28 and TRBJ2-3, with 8 nucleotides matching TRBD2. Trimming cost V 3 bases and J 7 bases; bases outside gene matches: 3. The CDR3 contains 13 residues. Germline CDR1 reads MDHEN; CDR2 reads SYDVKM. CDR3 coding DNA: TGTGCCAGCAGTTTGGGTAGCGGGAATACGCAGTATTTT. Its translation: CASSLGSGNTQYF.

The chain has TRBV7-6 and TRBJ2-1; TRBD2 matches at 14 bases. CDR1 SGHVS and CDR2 FNYEAQ come from the germline V gene. J lost 0 bases, V lost 6 bases, and 7 bases had no gene match. The CDR3 length is 18 residues. The CDR3 DNA sequence: TGTGCCAGCAGACTGACTAGCGGGGGGGATAGCTCCTACAATGAGCAGTTCTTC. Residues: CASRLTSGGDSSYNEQFF. Full variable domain (outside the CDR3, taken from reference TRBV7-6 and TRBJ2-1): GAGVSQSPRYKVTKRGQDVALRCDPISGHVSLYWYRQALGQGPEFLTYFNYEAQQDKSGLPNDRFSAERPEGSISTLTIQRTEQRDSAMYRCASRLTSGGDSSYNEQFFGPGTRLTVL.

The V and J genes are TRBV5-4 and TRBJ2-1, with a weak D call TRBD2 (6 bases). Germline lookup yields CDR1 SGHNT and CDR2 YYREEE (reference sequence). The V end lost 2 bases, the J end lost 7 bases, and 10 bases lay between the germline ends. The CDR3 is made up of 13 amino acids. CDR3 region: CASSLKAGNEQFF. In DNA form, the CDR3 reads TGTGCCAGCAGCTTAAAGGCGGGGAATGAGCAGTTCTTC.

This clone was recorded once. This chain connects TRBV19 to TRBJ1-3; D ambiguous. From germline, CDR1 is LNHDA and CDR2 SQIVND (reference sequence). There are 15 residues in the CDR3. V dropped 6 bases and J dropped 2 bases, with 14 bases sitting between them. CDR3 sequence reads: CASSPQDLAGNTIYF. DNA of the CDR3: TGTGCCAGTAGCCCCCAGGACTTGGCTGGAAACACCATATATTTT.

The CDR3 DNA reads as TGTGCCAGCTCACAGATACTAGCGGTGGGAGAGACCCAGTACTTC. Amino acids: CASSQILAVGETQYF. This rearrangement joins TRBV18 to TRBJ2-5; 8 bases align to TRBD2. After removal of 4 bases from V and 4 bases from J, the junction contained 8 bases not matched to a gene. Per the germline V gene, CDR1 is KGHSH and CDR2 is LQKENI. This CDR3 is 15 amino acids long.

The chain has TRBV7-8 and TRBJ2-3; TRBD2 agrees at 11 bases. The CDR3 spans 15 residues. Germline values: CDR1 SGHVS, CDR2 FQNEAQ. Germline trimming cut 5 bases from V and 2 bases from J; bases unmatched to any gene: 3. The CDR3 coding sequence is TGTGCCAGCAGCCCACTAGCGGGGGACACAGATACGCAGTATTTT. Protein sequence: CASSPLAGDTDTQYF.

This chain connects TRBV19 to TRBJ2-1; 7 bases agree with TRBD1. With 7 bases clipped from V and 3 bases from J, the junction kept 6 bases outside the gene matches. There are 14 residues in the CDR3. Germline V gives CDR1 LNHDA, CDR2 SQIVND (reference sequence). CDR3 residues: CASTPGTDYNEQFF. The DNA for the CDR3 is TGTGCCAGTACCCCCGGGACAGACTACAATGAGCAGTTCTTC.

This clone was found a few times. The chain employs TRBV6-5 and TRBJ1-2; 11 bases map to TRBD1. V dropped 6 bases and J dropped 6; count of bases not matched to a gene: 9. Looked up from germline, CDR1 is MNHEY and CDR2 is SVGAGI. The CDR3 runs 15 residues. The CDR3 DNA is TGTGCCAGCAGGAACTCGGACAGGGGGCGCAATGGCTACACCTTC. Protein sequence: CASRNSDRGRNGYTF.

The chain has TRBV9 and TRBJ2-3; D is unclear. CDR3 length: 12 amino acids. V lost 4 bases and J lost 0, with 3 bases in between. Germline values: CDR1 SGDLS, CDR2 YYNGEE. CDR3 bases: TGTGCCAGCAGCCCTAGCACAGATACGCAGTATTTT. Its translation is CASSPSTDTQYF.

The chain joins TRBV28 to TRBJ2-1; TRBD1 agrees at 8 bases. The CDR3 contains 14 residues. Germline V lookup: CDR1 MDHEN, CDR2 SYDVKM. J lost 4 bases, V lost 5 bases, and 4 bases had no gene match. The CDR3 loop reads CASSPGQGYNEQFF. The CDR3 DNA follows: TGTGCCAGCAGTCCCGGACAGGGATACAATGAGCAGTTCTTC.

This sequence joins TRBV30 and TRBJ2-1, with 9 bases matching TRBD1. CDR1 is GTSNPN, CDR2 SVGIG, per germline (reference sequence). The CDR3 covers 15 residues. The trim removed 2 bases at V and 3 bases at J, leaving 5 bases unmatched. In DNA, the CDR3 is TGTGCCTGGAGTTTTGGGACAGGGAGCTACAATGAGCAGTTCTTC. This encodes CAWSFGTGSYNEQFF.

The rearrangement joins TRBV30 to TRBJ2-7, with a weak D call TRBD2 (5 bases). Trimming pared 0 bases from V and 6 bases from J, leaving 18 bases between. This CDR3 is built from 15 residues. CDR1 is GTSNPN and CDR2 is SVGIG in the germline V gene (reference sequence). The CDR3 is CAWSVGDTRYSEQYF. For the CDR3, the DNA is TGTGCCTGGAGTGTGGGAGACACAAGATACTCCGAGCAGTACTTC.

The chain joins TRBV5-1 to TRBJ2-7; 7 positions agree with TRBD1. The junction had 3 bases not matched to a gene; V was cut back by 2 bases and J by 1 base. Looked up from germline, CDR1 is SGHRS and CDR2 is YFSETQ. This CDR3 spans 14 amino acids. This chain's CDR3 is CASSFTTGSYEQYF. CDR3 nucleotides: TGCGCCAGCAGCTTTACGACAGGGTCCTACGAGCAGTACTTC.

The chain joins TRBV2 to TRBJ1-3; D remains unclear. The V gene's germline CDR1 is SNHLY and CDR2 FYNNEI. The length of the CDR3 is 16 residues. Trimming cost V 6 bases and J 0 bases, with 15 bases left between them. CDR3 loop: CASRPDFPSSGNTIYF. CDR3 coding DNA: TGTGCCAGCAGGCCGGACTTCCCCAGCTCTGGAAACACCATATATTTT.

The V call is TRBV4-1, the J call TRBJ2-2, with D possibly being TRBD1 (6 bases). The V gene's germline CDR1 is MGHRA and CDR2 YSYEKL. V was trimmed by 1 base and J by 5 bases, leaving 11 bases between them. This CDR3 is built from 15 residues. The CDR3 DNA reads TGCGCCAGCAGCCAAGGTCAGGGGTCGACCGGGGAGCTGTTTTTT. It codes for CASSQGQGSTGELFF.

The rearrangement joins TRBV28 to TRBJ1-5; D is undetermined. This CDR3 comprises 15 residues. The V end lost 2 bases, the J end lost 3 bases, and 11 bases lay between the germline ends. Per germline, CDR1 MDHEN and CDR2 SYDVKM. This CDR3 is CASSLVTRDNQPQHF. The DNA for the CDR3 is TGTGCCAGCAGTTTAGTGACACGGGACAATCAGCCCCAGCATTTT. The variable domain in full, completed from reference TRBV28 and TRBJ1-5, reads DVKVTQSSRYLVKRTGEKVFLECVQDMDHENMFWYRQDPGLGLRLIYFSYDVKMKEKGDIPEGYSVSREKKERFSLILESASTNQTSMYLCASSLVTRDNQPQHFGDGTRLSIL.

V usage is TRBV4-1 and J usage is TRBJ2-5; 10 bases agree with TRBD2. With 3 bases clipped from V and 3 bases from J, the junction kept 7 bases outside the gene matches. Germline V CDR1 and CDR2: MGHRA, YSYEKL. The CDR3 spans 16 residues. The chain's CDR3 is CASSQHVAGGKETQYF. CDR3 DNA sequence: TGCGCCAGCAGCCAGCATGTAGCGGGGGGCAAAGAGACCCAGTACTTC.

V gene TRBV5-1 combines with J gene TRBJ1-1; D remains ambiguous. This CDR3 spans 15 amino acids. Trimming took off 0 bases at V and 2 bases at J, with 11 bases between the two ends. CDR1 SGHRS and CDR2 YFSETQ come from the germline V gene. The CDR3 coding sequence is TGCGCCAGCAGCTTGGCTCCCCACATCAACACTGAAGCTTTCTTT. This sequence encodes CASSLAPHINTEAFF.

The chain joins TRBV7-2 to TRBJ2-3, with a weak D call TRBD2 (5 bases). V lost 0 bases to trimming and J lost 0 bases, with 7 bases between them. This CDR3 spans 15 amino acids. Germline V gene lookup returns CDR1 SGHTA and CDR2 FQGNSA. The CDR3 region has the DNA TGTGCCAGCAGCTTAGCGGACTTCAGCACAGATACGCAGTATTTT. It encodes CASSLADFSTDTQYF.

This clone was detected only a few times. The V and J genes are TRBV7-9 and TRBJ2-7; D might be TRBD2 (7 bases). The germline gives CDR1 SEHNR, CDR2 FQNEAQ (reference sequence). The CDR3 consists of 15 residues. Trimming took 2 bases from V and 2 from J, leaving 13 bases between them. The CDR3 region is CASSLSLGGAYEQYF. The CDR3 DNA sequence: TGTGCCAGCAGCTTATCCCTAGGGGGGGCCTACGAGCAGTACTTC.

The chain combines TRBV7-9 with TRBJ1-2, with D possibly being TRBD1 (5 bases). Per germline, CDR1 SEHNR and CDR2 FQNEAQ (reference sequence). The CDR3 totals 13 residues. V was shortened by 5 bases and J by 2 bases, with 9 bases between the two germline ends. CDR3 residues: CASSSGGNYGYTF. CDR3 in DNA: TGTGCCAGCAGCAGCGGGGGGAACTATGGCTACACCTTC.

V gene TRBV9 combines with J gene TRBJ1-1, with D perhaps TRBD1 (5 bases). V lost 0 bases and J 4 bases, leaving 16 bases between the germline ends. The CDR3 has 16 amino acids. The germline V gene encodes CDR1 SGDLS and CDR2 YYNGEE. The CDR3 DNA reads as TGTGCCAGCAGCGTAGACCCAGGGTTGTCAAGCACTGAAGCTTTCTTT. Translation: CASSVDPGLSSTEAFF.